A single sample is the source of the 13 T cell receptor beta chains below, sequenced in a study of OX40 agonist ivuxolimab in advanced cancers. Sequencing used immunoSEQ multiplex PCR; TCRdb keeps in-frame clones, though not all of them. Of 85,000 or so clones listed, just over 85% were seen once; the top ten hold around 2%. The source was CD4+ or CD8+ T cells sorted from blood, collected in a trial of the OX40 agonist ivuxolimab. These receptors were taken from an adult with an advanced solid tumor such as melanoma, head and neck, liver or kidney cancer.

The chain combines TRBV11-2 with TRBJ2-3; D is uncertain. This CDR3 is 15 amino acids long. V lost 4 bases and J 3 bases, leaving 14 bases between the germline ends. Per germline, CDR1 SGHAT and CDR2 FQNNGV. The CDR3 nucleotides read TGTGCCAGCAGCTACCCGACTCCTGGAACAGATACGCAGTATTTT. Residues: CASSYPTPGTDTQYF.

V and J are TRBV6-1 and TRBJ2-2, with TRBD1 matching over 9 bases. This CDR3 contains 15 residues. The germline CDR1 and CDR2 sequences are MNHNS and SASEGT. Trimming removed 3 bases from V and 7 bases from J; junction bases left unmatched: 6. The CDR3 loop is CASSEVGQGGGELFF. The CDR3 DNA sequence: TGTGCCAGCAGTGAGGTGGGACAGGGCGGCGGGGAGCTGTTTTTT.

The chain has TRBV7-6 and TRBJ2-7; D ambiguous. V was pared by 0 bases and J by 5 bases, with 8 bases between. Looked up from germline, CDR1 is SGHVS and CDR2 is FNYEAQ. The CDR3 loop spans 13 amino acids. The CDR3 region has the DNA TGTGCCAGCAGCTTAGCGCAAGGGAACGAGCAGTACTTC. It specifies CASSLAQGNEQYF. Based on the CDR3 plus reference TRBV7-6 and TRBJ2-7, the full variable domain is GAGVSQSPRYKVTKRGQDVALRCDPISGHVSLYWYRQALGQGPEFLTYFNYEAQQDKSGLPNDRFSAERPEGSISTLTIQRTEQRDSAMYRCASSLAQGNEQYFGPGTRLTVT.

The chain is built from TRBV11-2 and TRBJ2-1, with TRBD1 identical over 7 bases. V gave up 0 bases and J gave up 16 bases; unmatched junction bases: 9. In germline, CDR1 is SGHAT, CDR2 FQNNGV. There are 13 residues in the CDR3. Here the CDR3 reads CASSLDLGTASFF. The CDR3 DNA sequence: TGTGCCAGCAGCTTAGATCTCGGGACAGCCTCCTTCTTC. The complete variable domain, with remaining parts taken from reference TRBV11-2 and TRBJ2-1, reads EAGVAQSPRYKIIEKRQSVAFWCNPISGHATLYWYQQILGQGPKLLIQFQNNGVVDDSQLPKDRFSAERLKGVDSTLKIQPAKLEDSAVYLCASSLDLGTASFFGPGTRLTVL.

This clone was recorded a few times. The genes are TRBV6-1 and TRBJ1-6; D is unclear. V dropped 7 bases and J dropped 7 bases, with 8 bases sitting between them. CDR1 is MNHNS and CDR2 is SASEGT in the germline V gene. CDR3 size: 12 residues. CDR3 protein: CASKAVNSPLHF. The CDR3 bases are TGTGCCAGCAAGGCAGTGAATTCACCCCTCCACTTT.

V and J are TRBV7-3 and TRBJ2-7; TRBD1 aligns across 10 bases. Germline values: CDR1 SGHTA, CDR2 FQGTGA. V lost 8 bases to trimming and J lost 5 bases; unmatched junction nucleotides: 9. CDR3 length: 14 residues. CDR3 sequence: CASGPGQGRNEQYF. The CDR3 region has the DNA TGTGCCAGCGGACCGGGACAGGGGAGAAACGAGCAGTACTTC.

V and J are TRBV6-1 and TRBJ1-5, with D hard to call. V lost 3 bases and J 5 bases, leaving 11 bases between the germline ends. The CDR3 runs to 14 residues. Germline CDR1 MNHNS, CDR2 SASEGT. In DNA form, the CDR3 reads TGTGCCAGCAGTGATTCCCCATGGGATCAGCCCCAGCATTTT. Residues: CASSDSPWDQPQHF.

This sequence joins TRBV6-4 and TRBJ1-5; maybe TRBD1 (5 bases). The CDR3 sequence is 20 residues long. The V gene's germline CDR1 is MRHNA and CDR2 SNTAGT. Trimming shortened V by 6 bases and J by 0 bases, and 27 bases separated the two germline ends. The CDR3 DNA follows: TGTGCCAGCAGAGGGAGTGGTATGATGGGGGGAGAATATAGCAATCAGCCCCAGCATTTT. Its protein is CASRGSGMMGGEYSNQPQHF.

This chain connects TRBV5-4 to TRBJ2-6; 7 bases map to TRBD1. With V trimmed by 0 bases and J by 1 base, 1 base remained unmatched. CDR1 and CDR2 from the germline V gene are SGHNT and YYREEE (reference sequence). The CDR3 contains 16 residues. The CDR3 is CASSLARGSGANVLTF. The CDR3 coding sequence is TGTGCCAGCAGCTTGGCCAGGGGGTCTGGGGCCAACGTCCTGACTTTC.

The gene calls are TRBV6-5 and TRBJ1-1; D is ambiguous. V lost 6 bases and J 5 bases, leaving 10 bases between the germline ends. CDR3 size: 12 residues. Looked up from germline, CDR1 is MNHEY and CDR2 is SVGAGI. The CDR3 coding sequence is TGTGCCAGCAGAGACCTGGGGACTGAAGCTTTCTTT. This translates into CASRDLGTEAFF.

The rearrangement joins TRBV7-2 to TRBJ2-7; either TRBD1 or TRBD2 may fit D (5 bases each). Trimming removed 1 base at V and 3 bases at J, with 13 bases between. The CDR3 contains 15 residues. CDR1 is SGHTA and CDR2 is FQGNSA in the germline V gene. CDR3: CASSLDPGDDYEQYF. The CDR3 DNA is TGTGCCAGCAGCTTAGATCCCGGGGACGACTACGAGCAGTACTTC.

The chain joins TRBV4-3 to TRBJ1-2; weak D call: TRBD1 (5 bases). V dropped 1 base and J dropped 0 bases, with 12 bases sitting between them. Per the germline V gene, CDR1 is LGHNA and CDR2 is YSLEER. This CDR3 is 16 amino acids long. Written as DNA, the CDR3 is TGCGCCAGCAGCCAAGGTCAGGGCTGGACTAACTATGGCTACACCTTC. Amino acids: CASSQGQGWTNYGYTF.

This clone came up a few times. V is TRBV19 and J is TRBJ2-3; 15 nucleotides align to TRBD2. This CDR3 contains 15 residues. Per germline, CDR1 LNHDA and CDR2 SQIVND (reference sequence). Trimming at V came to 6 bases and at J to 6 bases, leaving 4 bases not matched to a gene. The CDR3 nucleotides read TGTGCCAGTAGCCGTGGGACTAGCGGGGGGGATACGCAGTATTTT. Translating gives CASSRGTSGGDTQYF. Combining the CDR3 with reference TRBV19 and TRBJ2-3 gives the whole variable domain DGGITQSPKYLFRKEGQNVTLSCEQNLNHDAMYWYRQDPGQGLRLIYYSQIVNDFQKGDIAEGYSVSREKKESFPLTVTSAQKNPTAFYLCASSRGTSGGDTQYFGPGTRLTVL.